Sequencing of this T cell receptor beta chain was carried out in a study of cytomegalovirus exposure and HLA in healthy donors. Libraries were prepared by immunoSEQ multiplex PCR; TCRdb keeps only in-frame clonotypes and omits some of them. Of approximately 150,000 clones listed, about nine tenths are singletons. The V and J ends lost 4 bases and 6 bases respectively, with 13 bases between them. The CDR3 extends over 13 amino acids. Germline CDR1 reads SQVTM; CDR2 reads ANQGSEA. The count of this clone is one. Sample: PBMCs. The J gene is TRBJ2-1, the V gene TRBV29-1; maybe TRBD1 (5 bases). This receptor was obtained from a man between 18 and 35 years old in good health and CMV-seropositive. The CDR3 DNA reads TGCAGCGTTGGAGAATCAGGGATCAATGAGCAGTTCTTC. Its translation is CSVGESGINEQFF.